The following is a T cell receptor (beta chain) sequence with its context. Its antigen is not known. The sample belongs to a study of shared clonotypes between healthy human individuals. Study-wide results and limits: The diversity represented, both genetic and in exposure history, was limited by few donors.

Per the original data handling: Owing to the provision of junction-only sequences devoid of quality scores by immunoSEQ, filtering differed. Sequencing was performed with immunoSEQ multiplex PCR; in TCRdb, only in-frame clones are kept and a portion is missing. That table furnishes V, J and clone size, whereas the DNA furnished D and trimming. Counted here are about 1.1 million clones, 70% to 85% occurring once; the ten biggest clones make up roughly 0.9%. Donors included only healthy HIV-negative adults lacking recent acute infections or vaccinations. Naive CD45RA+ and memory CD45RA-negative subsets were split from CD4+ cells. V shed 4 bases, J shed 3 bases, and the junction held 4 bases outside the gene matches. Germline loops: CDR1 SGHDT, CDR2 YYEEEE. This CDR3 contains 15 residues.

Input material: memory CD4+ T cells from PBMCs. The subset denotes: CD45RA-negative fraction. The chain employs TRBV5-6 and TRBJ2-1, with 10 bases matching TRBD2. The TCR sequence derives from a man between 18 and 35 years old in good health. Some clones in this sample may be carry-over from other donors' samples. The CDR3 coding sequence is TGTGCCAGCAGCCGATCTAGCGGGAGCTACAATGAGCAGTTCTTC. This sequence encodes CASSRSSGSYNEQFF.